This T cell receptor delta chain was retrieved from a study of gamma-delta chains in newborns, infants, children. In the study overall: Microbial exposure reportedly drives polyclonal innate γδ T cell expansion after birth.

TCRdb reapplied CATT to the reads. The sample consists of some 4,000 delta-chain clones, around 43% of them appearing once. Judged by abundance, this clone is large (0.1 to 1%). Different DNA sequences within this sample yield the same CDR3. There are 18 residues in the CDR3. Germline assignment: CDR1 GEAIGNYY and CDR2 EKD. The J segment lost 0 bases and the V segment lost 1 base, leaving 8 bases of the junction unmatched. The sequencing here drew on blood, taken at week 6. This clonotype was sampled from a child who was a newborn, infant or young child, either healthy, febrile or measles-vaccinated (not recorded which). The rearrangement links TRDV2 to TRDJ1; 12 bases fit TRDD3. CDR3: CACDTAGGYALYTDKLIF. CDR3 nucleotide sequence: TGTGCCTGTGACACGGCTGGGGGATACGCGCTCTACACCGATAAACTCATCTTT.